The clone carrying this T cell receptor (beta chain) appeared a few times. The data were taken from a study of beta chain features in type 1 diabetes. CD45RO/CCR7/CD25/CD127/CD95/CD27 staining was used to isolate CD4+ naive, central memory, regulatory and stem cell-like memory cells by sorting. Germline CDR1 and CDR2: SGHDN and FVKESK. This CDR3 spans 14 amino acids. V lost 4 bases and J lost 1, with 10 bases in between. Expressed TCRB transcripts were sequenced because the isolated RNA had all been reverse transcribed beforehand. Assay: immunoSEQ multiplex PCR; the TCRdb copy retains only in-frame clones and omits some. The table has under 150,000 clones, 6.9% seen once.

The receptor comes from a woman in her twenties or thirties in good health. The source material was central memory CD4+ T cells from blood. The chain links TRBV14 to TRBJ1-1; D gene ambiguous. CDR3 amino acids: CASSRYQANTEAFF. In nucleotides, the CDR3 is TGTGCCAGCAGCCGTTACCAGGCGAACACTGAAGCTTTCTTT.